Below are 27 T cell receptor beta chains sequenced from a single sample in a study of cytomegalovirus exposure and HLA in healthy donors. Produced via immunoSEQ multiplex PCR; TCRdb's table is partial and in-frame only. Of under 400,000 clones listed, approximately 85% were seen once; the top ten hold over 0.9%. The sequencing sample was made of PBMCs. The receptors shown here come from a young man in good health and CMV-seronegative.

V and J are TRBV6-6 and TRBJ1-5; tentative D call: TRBD1 (5 bases). Germline lookup yields CDR1 MNHNY and CDR2 SVGAGI (reference sequence). CDR3 length: 14 amino acids. Trimming stripped 6 bases from V and 5 bases from J, with 14 bases between. DNA for the CDR3: TGTGCCAGCAGCCGCGGGGCAGGAGATCAGCCCCAGCATTTT. Protein product: CASSRGAGDQPQHF.

The chain uses TRBV5-6 and TRBJ2-7; TRBD1 agrees at 8 bases. CDR1 SGHDT and CDR2 YYEEEE come from the germline V gene. The V segment lost 2 bases and the J segment 7 bases; nucleotides outside the gene matches: 8. The CDR3 spans 14 residues. CDR3 bases: TGTGCCAGCAGCTTTGGACAGGGTTGGCGAGAGCAGTACTTC. This sequence encodes CASSFGQGWREQYF.

V and J are TRBV4-1 and TRBJ2-1; D uncertain. The V end lost 0 bases, the J end lost 2 bases, and 17 bases lay between the germline ends. The germline CDR1 and CDR2 sequences are MGHRA and YSYEKL. The CDR3 runs 18 residues. The CDR3 DNA reads as TGCGCCAGCAGCCAAGATAATGGGTTTCAGAGGACCTACAATGAGCAGTTCTTC. Translating it yields CASSQDNGFQRTYNEQFF.

The chain links TRBV11-2 to TRBJ2-2; TRBD1 might be the D (6 bases). Trimming pared 1 base from V and 0 bases from J, leaving 6 bases between. Germline V gives CDR1 SGHAT, CDR2 FQNNGV. There are 15 residues in the CDR3. This CDR3 reads CASSLGTANTGELFF. CDR3 nucleotides: TGTGCCAGCAGCTTAGGGACAGCGAACACCGGGGAGCTGTTTTTT. Full variable domain (remainder filled in from reference TRBV11-2 and TRBJ2-2): EAGVAQSPRYKIIEKRQSVAFWCNPISGHATLYWYQQILGQGPKLLIQFQNNGVVDDSQLPKDRFSAERLKGVDSTLKIQPAKLEDSAVYLCASSLGTANTGELFFGEGSRLTVL.

The V and J genes are TRBV29-1 and TRBJ2-7; TRBD2 aligns across 11 bases. V lost 6 bases and J lost 5; bases outside the gene matches: 9. This CDR3 comprises 14 residues. From germline, CDR1 is SQVTM and CDR2 ANQGSEA. The CDR3 loop is CSVVIAGGRNEQYF. The CDR3 DNA reads TGCAGCGTCGTTATAGCGGGGGGGCGGAACGAGCAGTACTTC.

The chain carries TRBV27 and TRBJ2-7; D perhaps matches TRBD1 (6 bases). With 8 bases removed from V and 0 bases from J, the gap between germline ends came to 11 bases. The CDR3 sequence is 13 residues long. Germline assignment: CDR1 MNHEY and CDR2 SMNVEV (reference sequence). The DNA of the CDR3 is TGTGCCAGCGGTACAGGGAGCTCCTACGAGCAGTACTTC. Its protein product is CASGTGSSYEQYF.

This CDR3 is CASSQDGGGYEQYF. The CDR3, as DNA: TGCGCCAGCAGCCAAGATGGAGGAGGCTACGAGCAGTACTTC. The rearrangement links TRBV4-3 to TRBJ2-7, with D possibly being TRBD2 (5 bases). The germline V gene encodes CDR1 LGHNA and CDR2 YSLEER. V was pared by 0 bases and J by 3 bases, with 9 bases between. This CDR3 is built from 14 residues.

This clone appeared a few times. This chain links TRBV6-6 with TRBJ1-2, with TRBD1 matching 7 bases. The V gene's germline CDR1 is MNHNY and CDR2 SVGAGI (reference sequence). This CDR3 contains 13 residues. The V gene end was trimmed by 6 bases and the J gene end by 8 bases; junction bases not matched to a gene: 9. The CDR3 nucleotides read TGTGCCAGCAGGGGAACAGGGGTGAGCGGCTACACCTTC. Its protein is CASRGTGVSGYTF.

The chain is built from TRBV10-3 and TRBJ2-1, with 10 bases lining up with TRBD2. CDR3 length: 15 residues. Germline trimming cut 10 bases from V and 4 bases from J; bases unmatched to any gene: 10. Germline V gives CDR1 ENHRY, CDR2 SYGVKD. Here the CDR3 DNA reads TGTGCCACCCTATGGACTAGCGGCGAATACAATGAGCAGTTCTTC. Translated: CATLWTSGEYNEQFF.

The rearrangement joins TRBV19 to TRBJ2-6; 10 nucleotides line up with TRBD1. J was trimmed by 2 bases and V by 6 bases; bases with no gene match: 10. Germline V gene sequence: CDR1 LNHDA, CDR2 SQIVND (reference sequence). The CDR3 covers 18 residues. CDR3 loop: CASRPTGTGVAGANVLTF. In nucleotides, the CDR3 is TGTGCCAGTAGACCAACCGGGACAGGGGTAGCTGGGGCCAACGTCCTGACTTTC.

This clone was seen only a few times. V gene TRBV13 combines with J gene TRBJ1-2; 8 bases are shared with TRBD1. From germline, CDR1 is PRHDT and CDR2 FYEKMQ (reference sequence). Trimming removed 4 bases from V and 8 bases from J; junction bases left unmatched: 12. This CDR3 region has 15 residues. In DNA form, the CDR3 reads TGTGCCAGCAGCTCCCCCGGGCAGGGGGCTGGCGGCTACACCTTC. This translates into CASSSPGQGAGGYTF.

The gene calls are TRBV11-3 and TRBJ2-2; weak D call: TRBD2 (5 bases). Germline loops: CDR1 SGHNT, CDR2 YENEEA. Deletions cut 3 bases from V and 0 bases from J, with 14 bases between. There are 17 residues in the CDR3. The CDR3 loop reads CASSLKIRGTNTGELFF. As DNA, the CDR3 is TGTGCCAGCAGCTTGAAAATTCGGGGTACGAACACCGGGGAGCTGTTTTTT.

This chain joins TRBV11-2 and TRBJ2-7; possibly TRBD1 for D (5 bases). CDR1 is SGHAT and CDR2 is FQNNGV in the germline V gene. The CDR3 is made up of 16 amino acids. With 2 bases removed from V and 7 bases from J, the gap between germline ends came to 21 bases. The CDR3 DNA sequence: TGTGCCAGCAGCTTATTTGGGCAGGGCCTTGGCAGGGAGCAGTACTTC. Protein: CASSLFGQGLGREQYF.

This clone was picked up one time. The gene calls are TRBV6-1 and TRBJ2-7; the match to TRBD1 covers 10 bases. Trimming took 4 bases from V and 6 from J; bases not matched to a gene: 9. CDR1 MNHNS and CDR2 SASEGT come from the germline V gene. CDR3 length: 15 residues. For the CDR3, the DNA is TGTGCCAGCAGTGGCCGTGGGACAGGGGTTAGCGAGCAGTACTTC. It yields the protein CASSGRGTGVSEQYF.

The V call is TRBV6-5, the J call TRBJ2-5, with TRBD2 matching 12 bases. The CDR3 covers 15 residues. Germline V lookup: CDR1 MNHEY, CDR2 SVGAGI. The trim removed 6 bases at V and 2 bases at J, leaving 4 bases unmatched. CDR3 loop: CASSQTSGSQETQYF. As DNA, the CDR3 is TGTGCCAGCAGCCAGACTAGCGGGAGTCAAGAGACCCAGTACTTC.

The gene calls are TRBV7-2 and TRBJ1-1; D may be TRBD1 (5 bases). The CDR3 consists of 14 residues. Germline assignment: CDR1 SGHTA and CDR2 FQGNSA. Trimming took off 1 base at V and 4 bases at J, with 10 bases between the two ends. CDR3 DNA sequence: TGTGCCAGCAGCTTAGGGCGGGGGACCACTGAAGCTTTCTTT. It specifies CASSLGRGTTEAFF.

This rearrangement joins TRBV7-9 to TRBJ2-7; 8 bases are shared with TRBD1. Germline CDR1 is SEHNR and CDR2 is FQNEAQ (reference sequence). The CDR3 sequence is 16 residues long. Unmatched junction bases numbered 12, after V lost 5 bases and J lost 3 bases. For the CDR3, the DNA is TGTGCCAGCAGCGCCAGACAGGGGCCCACCATCTACGAGCAGTACTTC. This translates into CASSARQGPTIYEQYF. The full variable domain, in which reference TRBV7-9 and TRBJ2-7 provide the parts outside the CDR3, is DTGVSQNPRHKITKRGQNVTFRCDPISEHNRLYWYRQTLGQGPEFLTYFQNEAQLEKSRLLSDRFSAERPKGSFSTLEIQRTEQGDSAMYLCASSARQGPTIYEQYFGPGTRLTVT.

This chain uses TRBV5-6 with TRBJ2-3, with TRBD2 matching 9 bases. The CDR3 runs to 15 residues. The V segment lost 5 bases and the J segment 0 bases; nucleotides outside the gene matches: 4. CDR1 and CDR2 from the germline V gene are SGHDT and YYEEEE. The CDR3 bases are TGTGCCAGCAGGGGACTAGCCCATAGCACAGATACGCAGTATTTT. Translation gives CASRGLAHSTDTQYF.

The sample holds one count of this clone. CDR3 amino acids: CASSLGREAYYYGYTF. The DNA of the CDR3 is TGTGCCAGCAGCTTGGGGAGGGAGGCTTATTACTATGGCTACACCTTC. V is TRBV5-4 and J is TRBJ1-2; no clear D gene. The CDR3 consists of 16 residues. Trimming pared 0 bases from V and 3 bases from J, leaving 15 bases between. From germline, CDR1 is SGHNT and CDR2 YYREEE (reference sequence).

The chain is built from TRBV11-2 and TRBJ2-2, with 7 bases fitting TRBD2. The V and J ends lost 7 bases and 5 bases, in that order; junction bases with no gene match: 7. Germline CDR1 is SGHAT and CDR2 is FQNNGV. The CDR3 runs 14 residues. CDR3 sequence (DNA): TGTGCCAGCAACTTCGGGACTACTACCGGGGAGCTGTTTTTT. It specifies CASNFGTTTGELFF.

A remark on this clone: The same CDR3 is also encoded by other DNA sequences in this sample. The chain recombines TRBV6-5 with TRBJ1-1; 8 nucleotides agree with TRBD1. Germline V gene data show CDR1 as MNHEY and CDR2 as SVGAGI. The CDR3 contains 13 residues. Trimming at V came to 3 bases and at J to 4 bases, leaving 1 base not matched to a gene. CDR3 residues: CASSYTGGTEAFF. The CDR3 coding sequence is TGTGCCAGCAGTTATACAGGGGGCACTGAAGCTTTCTTT.

The chain recombines TRBV5-1 with TRBJ2-1, with 8 bases identical to TRBD1. The germline V gene has CDR1 SGHRS and CDR2 YFSETQ. This CDR3 is built from 15 residues. V lost 4 bases, J lost 3 bases, and 6 bases stayed unmatched. The CDR3 DNA reads TGCGCCAGCAGCACCCAGGGGACAGGCTACAATGAGCAGTTCTTC. Amino acids: CASSTQGTGYNEQFF.

The chain is built from TRBV11-2 and TRBJ1-2; D ambiguous. CDR1 is SGHAT, CDR2 FQNNGV, per germline. V lost 5 bases to trimming and J lost 3 bases, with 10 bases between them. The CDR3 consists of 13 residues. The DNA for the CDR3 is TGTGCCAGCAGCCCTGACGGGTACTATGGCTACACCTTC. The encoded protein is CASSPDGYYGYTF.

The genes are TRBV5-5 and TRBJ2-7; D may be TRBD1 (6 bases). The CDR3 is 12 residues long. Germline-derived CDR1 and CDR2 are SGHKS and YYEKEE (reference sequence). V lost 4 bases, J lost 11 bases, and 16 bases lay in between. CDR3 coding DNA: TGTGCCAGCAGCGTCCCACAGGGACCCGAGTACTTC. It encodes CASSVPQGPEYF.

The chain uses TRBV9 and TRBJ2-7; 9 nucleotides agree with TRBD1. This CDR3 contains 14 residues. The trim removed 0 bases at V and 5 bases at J, leaving 3 bases unmatched. CDR1 and CDR2 from the germline V gene are SGDLS and YYNGEE. The CDR3, as DNA: TGTGCCAGCAGCGTAGGGGGACAGGGAGACGAGCAGTACTTC. Protein product: CASSVGGQGDEQYF.

This clone appeared a few times. The chain carries TRBV18 and TRBJ2-3, with D uncertain. Per germline, CDR1 KGHSH and CDR2 LQKENI. V lost 6 bases to trimming and J lost 2 bases, with 15 bases between them. The CDR3 is 15 residues long. This CDR3 is CASSRRVSNTDTQYF. The CDR3 nucleotides read TGTGCCAGCTCCCGCCGGGTGTCAAACACAGATACGCAGTATTTT.

V usage is TRBV11-2 and J usage is TRBJ1-1; D not resolved. Trimming took off 2 bases at V and 4 bases at J, with 11 bases between the two ends. The CDR3 length is 14 residues. CDR1 and CDR2 (germline): SGHAT, FQNNGV. CDR3 loop: CASSLRGLGTEAFF. CDR3 sequence (DNA): TGTGCCAGCAGCTTACGGGGTTTAGGCACTGAAGCTTTCTTT.